Listed here are 10 T cell receptor beta chains from one sample, sequenced in a study of blood T cell repertoires in COVID-19. Assay: immunoSEQ multiplex PCR; the TCRdb copy retains only in-frame clones and omits some. The data show fewer than 100,000 clones, with approximately 90% seen just once and roughly 0.73% held by the top ten. Sequenced: peripheral blood. The receptors were sampled from a woman older than 75 with acute or convalescent COVID-19.

This chain joins TRBV3-1 (or the pseudogene TRBV3-2) and TRBJ2-6; D is unclear. The CDR3 is 11 residues long. Between the trimmed V and J ends, which lost 1 base and 13 bases, there was a span of 5 bases. Germline V lookup: CDR1 LGHDT, CDR2 YNNKEL (reference sequence). The CDR3 loop reads CASSQGEVLTF. CDR3 coding DNA: TGTGCCAGCAGCCAAGGCGAAGTCCTGACTTTC.

V gene TRBV5-6 combines with J gene TRBJ2-3; D is uncertain. Deletions cut 1 base from V and 4 bases from J, with 13 bases between. This CDR3 is built from 15 residues. CDR1 SGHDT and CDR2 YYEEEE come from the germline V gene. The CDR3 here is CASSLRRMNSDTQYF. CDR3 sequence (DNA): TGTGCCAGCAGCTTGAGGAGAATGAATTCAGATACGCAGTATTTT.

This chain's CDR3 is CASSLGKPAGANTGELFF. CDR3 in DNA: TGTGCCAGCAGCTTAGGAAAACCAGCGGGAGCGAACACCGGGGAGCTGTTTTTT. The gene calls are TRBV7-9 and TRBJ2-2, with 8 bases lining up with TRBD2. The CDR3 is 18 amino acids. The V gene's germline CDR1 is SEHNR and CDR2 FQNEAQ (reference sequence). With 1 base clipped from V and 0 bases from J, the junction kept 7 bases outside the gene matches.

The genes are TRBV6-5 and TRBJ2-2; D remains ambiguous. V shed 7 bases and J shed 2 bases, with 8 bases lying between them. The CDR3 length is 13 residues. From germline, CDR1 is MNHEY and CDR2 SVGAGI. For the CDR3, the DNA is TGTGCCAGCATTAGTAGTAACACCGGGGAGCTGTTTTTT. Its translation is CASISSNTGELFF.

The gene calls are TRBV19 and TRBJ2-7; tentatively, D is TRBD1 (6 bases). The V and J ends lost 8 bases and 7 bases respectively, with 18 bases between them. The CDR3 is 13 amino acids. Per germline, CDR1 LNHDA and CDR2 SQIVND (reference sequence). The CDR3 DNA reads TGTGCCAGTGCGAAGGCCAGGGGTAGGGAGCAGTACTTC. Protein sequence: CASAKARGREQYF.

The count of this clone is one. V and J are TRBV5-6 and TRBJ1-4; D unclear. V gave up 2 bases and J gave up 4 bases, with 9 bases separating them. The germline gives CDR1 SGHDT, CDR2 YYEEEE. This CDR3 spans 14 amino acids. CDR3 coding DNA: TGTGCCAGCAGCTTACTCAGCGTTAATGAAAAACTGTTTTTT. Its protein product is CASSLLSVNEKLFF.

The V gene is TRBV5-6, the J gene TRBJ1-5, with TRBD1 matching over 7 bases. The germline CDR1 and CDR2 sequences are SGHDT and YYEEEE. V lost 4 bases to trimming and J lost 7 bases; unmatched junction nucleotides: 5. The CDR3 spans 13 residues. The CDR3 spells CASSTGQSQPQHF. Written as DNA, the CDR3 is TGTGCCAGCAGCACGGGACAGTCACAGCCCCAGCATTTT.

The genes are TRBV5-5 and TRBJ2-3, with 11 bases matching TRBD2. This CDR3 contains 13 residues. J gave up 12 bases and V 0 bases, and 3 bases lay outside the gene matches. Germline values: CDR1 SGHKS, CDR2 YYEKEE (reference sequence). The CDR3 DNA reads as TGTGCCAGCAGCTTGGGGACTAGCGGGTCTCAGTATTTT. Translating it yields CASSLGTSGSQYF. The full variable domain, rest sourced from reference TRBV5-5 and TRBJ2-3, is DAGVTQSPTHLIKTRGQQVTLRCSPISGHKSVSWYQQVLGQGPQFIFQYYEKEERGRGNFPDRFSARQFPNYSSELNVNALLLGDSALYLCASSLGTSGSQYFGPGTRLTVL.

This rearrangement joins TRBV3-1 (or the pseudogene TRBV3-2) to TRBJ1-2; a weak D match, TRBD1 (6 bases). CDR1 is LGHDT and CDR2 is YNNKEL in the germline V gene (reference sequence). The CDR3 length is 13 residues. V shed 3 bases and J shed 8 bases, with 13 bases lying between them. The CDR3 loop is CASSHRGTEGYTF. CDR3 nucleotide sequence: TGTGCCAGCAGCCACAGGGGAACTGAGGGCTACACCTTC.

This clone is a singleton in its sample. The chain couples TRBV19 to TRBJ2-3, with 7 bases that match TRBD2. This CDR3 is 15 amino acids long. The V and J ends lost 6 bases and 5 bases, in that order; junction bases with no gene match: 11. CDR1 and CDR2 (germline): LNHDA, SQIVND (reference sequence). The CDR3 coding sequence is TGTGCCAGTAGCTCGGGGGGTTTTCCTGGAGATACGCAGTATTTT. It codes for CASSSGGFPGDTQYF.